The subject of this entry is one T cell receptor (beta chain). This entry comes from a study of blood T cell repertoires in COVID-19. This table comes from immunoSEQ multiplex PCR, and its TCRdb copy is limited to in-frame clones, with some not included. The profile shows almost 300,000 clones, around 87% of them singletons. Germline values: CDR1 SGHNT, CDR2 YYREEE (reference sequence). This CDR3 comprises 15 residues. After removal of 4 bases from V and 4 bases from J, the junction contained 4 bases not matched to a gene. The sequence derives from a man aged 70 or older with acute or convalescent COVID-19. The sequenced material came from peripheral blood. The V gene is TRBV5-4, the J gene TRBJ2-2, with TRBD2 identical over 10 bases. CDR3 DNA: TGTGCCAGCAGCCCCGGACTAGCGGCCACCGGGGAGCTGTTTTTT. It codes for CASSPGLAATGELFF.